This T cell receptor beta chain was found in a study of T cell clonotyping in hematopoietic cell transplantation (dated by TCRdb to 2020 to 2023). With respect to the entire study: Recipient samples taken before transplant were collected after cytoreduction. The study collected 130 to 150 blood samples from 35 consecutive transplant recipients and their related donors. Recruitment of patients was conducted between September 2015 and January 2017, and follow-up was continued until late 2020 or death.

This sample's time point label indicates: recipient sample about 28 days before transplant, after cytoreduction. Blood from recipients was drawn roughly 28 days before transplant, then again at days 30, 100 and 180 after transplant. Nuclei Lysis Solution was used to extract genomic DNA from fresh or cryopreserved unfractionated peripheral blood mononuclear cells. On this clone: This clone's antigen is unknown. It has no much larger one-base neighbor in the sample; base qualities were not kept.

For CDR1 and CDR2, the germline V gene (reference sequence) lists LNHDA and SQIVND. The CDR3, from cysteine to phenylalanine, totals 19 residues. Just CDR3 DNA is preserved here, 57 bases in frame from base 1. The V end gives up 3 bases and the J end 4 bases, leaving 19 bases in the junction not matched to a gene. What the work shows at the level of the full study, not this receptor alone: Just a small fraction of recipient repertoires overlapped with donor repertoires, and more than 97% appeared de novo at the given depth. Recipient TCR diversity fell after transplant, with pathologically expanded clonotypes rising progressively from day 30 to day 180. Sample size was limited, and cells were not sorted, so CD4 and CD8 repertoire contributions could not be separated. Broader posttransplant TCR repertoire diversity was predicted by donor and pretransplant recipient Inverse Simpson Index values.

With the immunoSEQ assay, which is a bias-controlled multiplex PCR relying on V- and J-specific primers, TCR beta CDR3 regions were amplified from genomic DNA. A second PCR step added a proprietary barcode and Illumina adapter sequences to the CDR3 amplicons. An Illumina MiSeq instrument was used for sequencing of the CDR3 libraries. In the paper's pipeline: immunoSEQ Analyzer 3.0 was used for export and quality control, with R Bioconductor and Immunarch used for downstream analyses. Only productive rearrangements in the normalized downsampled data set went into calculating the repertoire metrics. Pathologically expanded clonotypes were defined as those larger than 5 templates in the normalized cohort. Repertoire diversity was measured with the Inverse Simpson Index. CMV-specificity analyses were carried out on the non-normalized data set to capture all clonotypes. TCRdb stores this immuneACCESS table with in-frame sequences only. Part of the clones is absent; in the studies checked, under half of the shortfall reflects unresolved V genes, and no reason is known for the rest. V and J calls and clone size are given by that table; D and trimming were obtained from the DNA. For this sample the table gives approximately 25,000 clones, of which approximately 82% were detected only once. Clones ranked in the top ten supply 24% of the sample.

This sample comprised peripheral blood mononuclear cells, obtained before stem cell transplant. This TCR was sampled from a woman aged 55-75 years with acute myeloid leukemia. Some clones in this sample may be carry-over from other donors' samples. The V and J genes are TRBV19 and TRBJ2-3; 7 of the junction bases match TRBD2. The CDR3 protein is CASSMSGPAGSSGADTQYF. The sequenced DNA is TGTGCCAGTAGTATGTCAGGGCCAGCGGGATCATCGGGGGCAGATACGCAGTATTTT.